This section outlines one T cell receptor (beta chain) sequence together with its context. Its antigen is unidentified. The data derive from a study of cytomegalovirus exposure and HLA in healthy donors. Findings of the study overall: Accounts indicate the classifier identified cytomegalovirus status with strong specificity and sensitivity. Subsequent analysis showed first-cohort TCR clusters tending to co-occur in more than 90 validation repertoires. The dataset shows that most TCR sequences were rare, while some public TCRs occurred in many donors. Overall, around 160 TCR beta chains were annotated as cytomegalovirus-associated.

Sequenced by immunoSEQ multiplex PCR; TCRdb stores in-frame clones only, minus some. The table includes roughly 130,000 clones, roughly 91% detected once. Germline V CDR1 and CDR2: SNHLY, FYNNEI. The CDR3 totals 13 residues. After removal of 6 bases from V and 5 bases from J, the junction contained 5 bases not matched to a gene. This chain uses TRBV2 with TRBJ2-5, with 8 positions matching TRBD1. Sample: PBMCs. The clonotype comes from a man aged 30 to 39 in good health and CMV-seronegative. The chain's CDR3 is CASRTGVVETQYF. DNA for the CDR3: TGTGCCAGCAGGACAGGGGTAGTGGAGACCCAGTACTTC.